This T cell receptor beta chain is from a study of cytomegalovirus exposure and HLA in healthy donors. Study conclusions and caveats: An analysis done earlier found most TCR beta V segments productive about 90% or about 30% of the time. The analysis excluded some indistinguishable V segments, including TRBV6-2 and TRBV6-3. The sole available immune exposure information was CMV serostatus. The authors later found TCR association rates varying by HLA locus, with DRB1 most and HLA-C fewest.

Comment on this clone: Its target is not known.

The CDR3 has 14 amino acids. With 0 bases removed from V and 0 bases from J, the gap between germline ends came to 6 bases. CDR1 is GTSNPN and CDR2 is SVGIG in the germline V gene (reference sequence). The PCR used 60 Vbeta and 13 Jbeta primers. Assay: immunoSEQ multiplex PCR; the TCRdb copy retains only in-frame clones and omits some. Among 150,000 to 200,000 clones, around 80% were seen once, and the ten largest hold roughly 1.5%. This clonotype originated in a man younger than 35 in good health and CMV-seronegative. Sequences were obtained from PBMCs. The chain employs TRBV30 and TRBJ1-3; no clear D gene. CDR3 nucleotides: TGTGCCTGGAGTGTAACAATCTCTGGAAACACCATATATTTT. This codes for CAWSVTISGNTIYF.